These 30 T cell receptor beta chains were sequenced from one sample in a study of T cells in Graves' hyperthyroidism and ophthalmopathy. Amplified regions were TCR beta CDR3 sequences from RNA transcripts. The HTBI primer set was used in a first-round RT-PCR of the TCR CDR3. Via MiXCR, TCRdb re-called the multiplex PCR reads, giving one row per CDR3 protein. The data show about 720,000 distinct CDR3 sequences, with about 17% seen just once and around 15% held by the top ten. Material for sequencing was blood. The receptor set was obtained from a woman aged 45-59 years with Graves' hyperthyroidism that later progressed to Graves' ophthalmopathy.

The chain links TRBV12-3 or TRBV12-4 to TRBJ2-6; D perhaps matches TRBD1 (5 bases). The length of the CDR3 is 17 residues. V was trimmed by 7 bases and J by 0 bases, leaving 16 bases between them. CDR3 DNA: TGTGCCAGCAAAGGCAGGGTAATAAGCTCTGGGGCCAACGTCCTGACTTTC. It translates to CASKGRVISSGANVLTF.

The chain combines TRBV4-2 with TRBJ1-5; D not resolved. Trimming pared 0 bases from V and 3 bases from J, leaving 9 bases between. The CDR3 extends over 15 amino acids. Germline assignment: CDR1 LGHNA and CDR2 YNFKEQ. The CDR3 here is CASSQDGQINQPQHF. CDR3 sequence (DNA): TGTGCCAGCAGCCAAGATGGCCAAATCAATCAGCCCCAGCATTTT.

This clonotype was counted a few times. The J gene is TRBJ1-1, the V gene TRBV10-3; D possibly corresponds to TRBD1 (6 bases). Germline lookup yields CDR1 ENHRY and CDR2 SYGVKD. The CDR3 runs to 13 residues. Trimming took 7 bases from V and 5 from J, leaving 14 bases between them. The CDR3 coding sequence is TGTGCCATCAATGACAGGATAAATACTGAAGCTTTCTTT. The encoded protein is CAINDRINTEAFF.

This clonotype has at least ten counts. The V call is TRBV3-1, the J call TRBJ2-3; no firm D call. Deletions cut 1 base from V and 5 bases from J, with 13 bases between. This CDR3 spans 15 amino acids. CDR1 is LGHDT, CDR2 YNNKEL, per germline (reference sequence). The chain's CDR3 is CASSQVVSLLDTQYF. For the CDR3, the DNA is TGTGCCAGCAGCCAAGTCGTATCGCTTTTAGATACGCAGTATTTT.

This clonotype was counted ten times or more. The rearrangement joins TRBV30 to TRBJ1-3; no definite D call. The CDR3 has 14 residues. CDR1 and CDR2 (germline): GTSNPN, SVGIG (reference sequence). V lost 2 bases, J lost 10 bases, and 18 bases lay in between. The CDR3 loop is CAWSYLQDGGTIYF. The DNA for the CDR3 is TGTGCCTGGAGTTACCTTCAAGATGGTGGAACCATATATTTT. The full variable domain, rest sourced from reference TRBV30 and TRBJ1-3, is SQTIHQWPATLVQPVGSPLSLECTVEGTSNPNLYWYRQAAGRGLQLLFYSVGIGQISSEVPQNLSASRPQDRQFILSSKKLLLSDSGFYLCAWSYLQDGGTIYFGEGSWLTVV.

In DNA form, the CDR3 reads TGTGCCAGCAGCCACGGACTAGCGGGGGGGCCCTACGAGCAGTACTTC. This gives the protein CASSHGLAGGPYEQYF. This sequence joins TRBV3-1 and TRBJ2-7, with 15 bases fitting TRBD2. The CDR3 spans 16 residues. V gave up 3 bases and J gave up 2 bases; unmatched junction bases: 2. Germline lookup yields CDR1 LGHDT and CDR2 YNNKEL (reference sequence).

This clonotype was observed at least ten times. The chain recombines TRBV7-9 with TRBJ2-7, with a tentative D call TRBD1 (6 bases). The CDR3 is made up of 12 amino acids. CDR1 is SEHNR and CDR2 is FQNEAQ in the germline V gene (reference sequence). Trimming stripped 2 bases from V and 5 bases from J, with 7 bases between. The CDR3 DNA reads TGTGCCAGCAGCTTACGGACAGACGAGCAGTACTTC. Its translation: CASSLRTDEQYF.

The chain uses TRBV6-1 and TRBJ1-6; D remains ambiguous. Germline V gene sequence: CDR1 MNHNS, CDR2 SASEGT. V shed 8 bases and J shed 9 bases, with 11 bases lying between them. The CDR3 has 12 amino acids. The CDR3 sequence is CASQWPSSPLHF. The CDR3 DNA is TGTGCCAGCCAGTGGCCGAGTTCACCCCTCCACTTT.

This clonotype was detected many times. V gene TRBV5-1 combines with J gene TRBJ1-1, with 8 positions matching TRBD1. Germline CDR1 and CDR2: SGHRS and YFSETQ. CDR3 size: 15 residues. V gave up 4 bases and J gave up 1 base; unmatched junction bases: 6. Written as DNA, the CDR3 is TGCGCCAGCAGCCTCCCCGGGACAGGGAACACTGAAGCTTTCTTT. Amino acid sequence: CASSLPGTGNTEAFF.

The chain is built from TRBV7-9 and TRBJ2-1, with 14 positions matching TRBD2. The CDR3 has 16 amino acids. The germline V gene encodes CDR1 SEHNR and CDR2 FQNEAQ (reference sequence). The V and J ends lost 0 bases and 8 bases, in that order; junction bases with no gene match: 3. The CDR3 loop is CASSLALGLAGDEQFF. The CDR3 bases are TGTGCCAGCAGCTTAGCTTTGGGACTAGCGGGGGATGAGCAGTTCTTC. The full variable domain, its missing parts supplied by reference TRBV7-9 and TRBJ2-1, is DTGVSQNPRHKITKRGQNVTFRCDPISEHNRLYWYRQTLGQGPEFLTYFQNEAQLEKSRLLSDRFSAERPKGSFSTLEIQRTEQGDSAMYLCASSLALGLAGDEQFFGPGTRLTVL.

This clonotype was counted only a few times. V is TRBV7-6 and J is TRBJ2-7; 11 bases fit TRBD2. The V gene end was trimmed by 8 bases and the J gene end by 5 bases; junction bases not matched to a gene: 8. CDR3 length equals 14 residues. Germline V lookup: CDR1 SGHVS, CDR2 FNYEAQ. The CDR3 here is CASGRLAGGDEQYF. CDR3 sequence (DNA): TGTGCCAGCGGGCGGCTAGCGGGGGGAGACGAGCAGTACTTC.

This clonotype was seen at least ten times. The chain joins TRBV18 to TRBJ1-2, with 7 bases fitting TRBD1. Trimming cost V 3 bases and J 5 bases; bases outside gene matches: 9. Germline CDR1 KGHSH, CDR2 LQKENI. The CDR3 contains 15 residues. The DNA of the CDR3 is TGTGCCAGCTCACCTGGACAGGAAAGGGGGTATGGCTACACCTTC. Protein product: CASSPGQERGYGYTF.

V gene TRBV12-3 or TRBV12-4 combines with J gene TRBJ1-2, with D unclear. Trimming left V 6 bases short and J 7 bases short, with 9 bases between. The CDR3 runs 11 residues. Written as DNA, the CDR3 is TGTGCCAGCAGGACAAAGCTTGGCTACACCTTC. It codes for CASRTKLGYTF.

This clonotype was counted between two and nine times. The chain employs TRBV19 and TRBJ1-5; 7 bases align to TRBD1. J gave up 4 bases and V 4 bases, and 7 bases lay outside the gene matches. The CDR3 totals 15 residues. Germline CDR1 reads LNHDA; CDR2 reads SQIVND (reference sequence). This CDR3 reads CASSRDRMINQPQHF. CDR3 sequence (DNA): TGTGCCAGTAGTAGGGACAGAATGATTAATCAGCCCCAGCATTTT.

This clonotype came up many times. The chain has TRBV11-2 and TRBJ2-1, with D perhaps TRBD2 (6 bases). V was shortened by 0 bases and J by 3 bases, with 12 bases between the two germline ends. This CDR3 spans 16 amino acids. CDR1 is SGHAT, CDR2 FQNNGV, per germline. In nucleotides, the CDR3 is TGTGCCAGCAGCTTAGAATGGGGGGTTCGCTACAATGAGCAGTTCTTC. Translated: CASSLEWGVRYNEQFF.

This chain connects TRBV20-1 to TRBJ1-2; D might be TRBD1 (5 bases). CDR1 DFQATT and CDR2 SNEGSKA come from the germline V gene (reference sequence). This CDR3 has 14 amino acids. Trimming removed 6 bases at V and 4 bases at J, with 18 bases between. This chain's CDR3 is CSAARGGDVYGYTF. Written as DNA, the CDR3 is TGCAGTGCGGCCCGGGGGGGGGACGTCTATGGCTACACCTTC.

This clonotype was seen ten or more times. This chain uses TRBV11-2 with TRBJ1-1; possible D gene TRBD1, 6 bases. The CDR3 covers 14 residues. V was pared by 5 bases and J by 7 bases, with 17 bases between. Germline CDR1 SGHAT, CDR2 FQNNGV. The CDR3 coding sequence is TGTGCCAGCAGCCGGGGGGGCCAAATTTATGAAGCTTTCTTT. Protein: CASSRGGQIYEAFF.

This clonotype showed up many times. V usage is TRBV20-1 and J usage is TRBJ2-3; D not resolved. V lost 2 bases to trimming and J lost 2 bases, with 5 bases between them. The CDR3 extends over 12 amino acids. The V gene's germline CDR1 is DFQATT and CDR2 SNEGSKA (reference sequence). The CDR3 is CSARWNTDTQYF. CDR3 in DNA: TGCAGTGCTAGATGGAACACAGATACGCAGTATTTT.

In its sample, this clonotype was seen many times. The chain has TRBV11-2 and TRBJ2-3, with D unresolved. From germline, CDR1 is SGHAT and CDR2 FQNNGV. The CDR3 loop spans 15 amino acids. Trimming shortened V by 6 bases and J by 2 bases, and 15 bases separated the two germline ends. CDR3 sequence (DNA): TGTGCCAGCAGGCATGACTGGGGTTACACAGATACGCAGTATTTT. Translated, it gives CASRHDWGYTDTQYF. The complete variable domain, with remaining parts taken from reference TRBV11-2 and TRBJ2-3, reads EAGVAQSPRYKIIEKRQSVAFWCNPISGHATLYWYQQILGQGPKLLIQFQNNGVVDDSQLPKDRFSAERLKGVDSTLKIQPAKLEDSAVYLCASRHDWGYTDTQYFGPGTRLTVL.

This chain links TRBV7-9 with TRBJ1-1; D gene uncertain. Germline V gives CDR1 SEHNR, CDR2 FQNEAQ (reference sequence). Trimming pared 2 bases from V and 3 bases from J, leaving 13 bases between. There are 15 residues in the CDR3. DNA of the CDR3: TGTGCCAGCAGCTTAATGGCGCGGACGGACACTGAAGCTTTCTTT. As protein: CASSLMARTDTEAFF.

This clonotype was detected a few times. This chain joins TRBV7-6 and TRBJ2-3; tentative D call: TRBD2 (5 bases). The V gene's germline CDR1 is SGHVS and CDR2 FNYEAQ. V lost 1 base and J lost 1, with 9 bases in between. CDR3 size: 15 residues. In DNA form, the CDR3 reads TGTGCCAGCAGCTTAGATTCGCGGGGCACAGATACGCAGTATTTT. Encoded protein: CASSLDSRGTDTQYF. The full variable domain, rest sourced from reference TRBV7-6 and TRBJ2-3, is GAGVSQSPRYKVTKRGQDVALRCDPISGHVSLYWYRQALGQGPEFLTYFNYEAQQDKSGLPNDRFSAERPEGSISTLTIQRTEQRDSAMYRCASSLDSRGTDTQYFGPGTRLTVL.

This clonotype was recorded once. V and J are TRBV20-1 and TRBJ1-3, with D unclear. This CDR3 region has 14 residues. Germline V gives CDR1 DFQATT, CDR2 SNEGSKA (reference sequence). V was clipped by 6 bases and J by 0 bases, with 12 bases between them. CDR3: CSAETATSGNTIYF. The CDR3 DNA is TGCAGTGCGGAAACAGCTACCTCTGGAAACACCATATATTTT.

This clonotype occurred many times. This chain connects TRBV12-3 or TRBV12-4 to TRBJ2-3; no definite D call. The V and J ends lost 3 bases and 6 bases respectively, with 10 bases between them. The CDR3 has 13 residues. For the CDR3, the DNA is TGTGCCAGCAGTTTCTTCGGATTGGATACGCAGTATTTT. Amino acid sequence: CASSFFGLDTQYF.

The chain recombines TRBV12-3 or TRBV12-4 with TRBJ2-1; 11 nucleotides match TRBD2. This CDR3 contains 16 residues. V dropped 4 bases and J dropped 7; count of bases not matched to a gene: 9. CDR3 sequence (DNA): TGTGCCAGCAGTTCACTACTAGCGGGGGTAGAAAATGAGCAGTTCTTC. Amino acids: CASSSLLAGVENEQFF.

This clonotype was picked up many times. The V and J genes are TRBV5-1 and TRBJ2-1; D may match TRBD1 or TRBD2 (5 bases each). Germline CDR1 is SGHRS and CDR2 is YFSETQ. Deletions cut 1 base from V and 3 bases from J, with 17 bases between. The CDR3 totals 17 residues. CDR3 sequence: CASSLIRERDDYNEQFF. The CDR3 DNA reads TGCGCCAGCAGCTTGATCAGGGAGAGAGACGACTACAATGAGCAGTTCTTC.

The chain recombines TRBV7-9 with TRBJ2-7; either TRBD1 or TRBD2 may supply D (5 bases each). Germline CDR1 reads SEHNR; CDR2 reads FQNEAQ (reference sequence). Trimming shortened V by 1 base and J by 2 bases, and 12 bases separated the two germline ends. The CDR3 contains 15 residues. Here the CDR3 reads CASSLVQQGPYEQYF. The DNA for the CDR3 is TGTGCCAGCAGCTTAGTCCAGCAGGGACCCTACGAGCAGTACTTC.

This rearrangement joins TRBV6-5 to TRBJ2-1; D not certain. The germline V and J ends were trimmed by 0 bases and 7 bases, with 10 bases remaining between them. The CDR3 length is 14 residues. Germline values: CDR1 MNHEY, CDR2 SVGAGI. This CDR3 is CASSYSSKKNEQFF. DNA of the CDR3: TGTGCCAGCAGTTACTCGAGTAAAAAGAATGAGCAGTTCTTC.

The chain has TRBV28 and TRBJ2-2; D unresolved. The length of the CDR3 is 13 residues. V was shortened by 7 bases and J by 6 bases, with 12 bases between the two germline ends. Germline CDR1 is MDHEN and CDR2 is SYDVKM. CDR3 in amino acids: CASNPASPGELFF. The CDR3 DNA reads TGTGCCAGCAACCCTGCGAGTCCCGGGGAGCTGTTTTTT.

The chain joins TRBV5-1 to TRBJ1-3; D is possibly TRBD1 (5 bases). V was pared by 0 bases and J by 0 bases, with 7 bases between. Germline CDR1 reads SGHRS; CDR2 reads YFSETQ. CDR3 length: 15 amino acids. CDR3 nucleotide sequence: TGCGCCAGCAGCTTGGAGACAGTCTCTGGAAACACCATATATTTT. It translates to CASSLETVSGNTIYF.

The V gene is TRBV19, the J gene TRBJ1-1; D is undetermined. In germline, CDR1 is LNHDA, CDR2 SQIVND (reference sequence). The CDR3 contains 12 residues. Trimming pared 1 base from V and 4 bases from J, leaving 4 bases between. The CDR3 spells CASSIGRTEAFF. For the CDR3, the DNA is TGTGCCAGTAGTATAGGGCGCACTGAAGCTTTCTTT.